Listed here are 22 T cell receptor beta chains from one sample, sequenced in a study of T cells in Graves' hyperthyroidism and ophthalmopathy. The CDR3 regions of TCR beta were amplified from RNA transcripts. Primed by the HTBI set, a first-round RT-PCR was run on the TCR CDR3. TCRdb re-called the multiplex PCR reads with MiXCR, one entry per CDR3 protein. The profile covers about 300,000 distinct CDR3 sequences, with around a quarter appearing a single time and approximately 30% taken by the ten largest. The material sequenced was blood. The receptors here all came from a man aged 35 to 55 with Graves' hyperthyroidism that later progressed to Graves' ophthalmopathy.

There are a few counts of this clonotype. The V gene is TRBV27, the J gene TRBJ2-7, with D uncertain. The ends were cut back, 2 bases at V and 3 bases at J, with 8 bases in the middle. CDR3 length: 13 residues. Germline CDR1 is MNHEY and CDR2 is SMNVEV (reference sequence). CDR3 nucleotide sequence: TGTGCCAGCAGTTTAGGCGGAAACTACGAGCAGTACTTC. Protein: CASSLGGNYEQYF.

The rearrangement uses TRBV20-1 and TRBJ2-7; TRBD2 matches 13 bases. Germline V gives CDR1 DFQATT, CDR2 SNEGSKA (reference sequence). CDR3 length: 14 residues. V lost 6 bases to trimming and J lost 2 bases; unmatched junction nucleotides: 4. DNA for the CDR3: TGCAGTGCCCTGGGACTAGCGGGGACCTACGAGCAGTACTTC. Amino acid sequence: CSALGLAGTYEQYF.

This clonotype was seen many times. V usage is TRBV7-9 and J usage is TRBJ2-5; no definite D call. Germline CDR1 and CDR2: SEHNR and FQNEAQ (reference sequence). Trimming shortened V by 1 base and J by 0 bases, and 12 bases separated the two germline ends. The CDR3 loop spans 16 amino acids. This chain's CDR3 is CASSLGSPPDQETQYF. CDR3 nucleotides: TGTGCCAGCAGCTTAGGGTCCCCTCCGGACCAAGAGACCCAGTACTTC.

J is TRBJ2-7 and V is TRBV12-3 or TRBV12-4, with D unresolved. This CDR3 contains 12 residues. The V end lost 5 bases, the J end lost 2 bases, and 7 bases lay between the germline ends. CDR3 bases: TGTGCCAGCAGTCGGATCCCCTACGAGCAGTACTTC. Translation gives CASSRIPYEQYF.

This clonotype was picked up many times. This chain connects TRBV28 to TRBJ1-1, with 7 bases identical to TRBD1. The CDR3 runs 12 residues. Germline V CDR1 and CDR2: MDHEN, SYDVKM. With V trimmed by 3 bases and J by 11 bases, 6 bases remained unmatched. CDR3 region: CASSFDRVQAFF. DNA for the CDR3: TGTGCCAGCAGTTTTGACAGGGTACAGGCTTTCTTT.

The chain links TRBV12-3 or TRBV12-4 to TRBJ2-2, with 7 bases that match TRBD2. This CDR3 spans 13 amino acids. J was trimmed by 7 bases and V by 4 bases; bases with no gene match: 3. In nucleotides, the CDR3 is TGTGCCAGCAGTTCCACGGGGGGCGGGGAGCTGTTTTTT. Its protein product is CASSSTGGGELFF.

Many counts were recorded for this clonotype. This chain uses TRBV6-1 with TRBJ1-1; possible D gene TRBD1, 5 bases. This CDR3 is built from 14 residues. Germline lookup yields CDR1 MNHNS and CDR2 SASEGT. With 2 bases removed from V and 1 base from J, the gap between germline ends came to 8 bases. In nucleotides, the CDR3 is TGTGCCAGCAGTGAACCAGGGAAGAACACTGAAGCTTTCTTT. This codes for CASSEPGKNTEAFF.

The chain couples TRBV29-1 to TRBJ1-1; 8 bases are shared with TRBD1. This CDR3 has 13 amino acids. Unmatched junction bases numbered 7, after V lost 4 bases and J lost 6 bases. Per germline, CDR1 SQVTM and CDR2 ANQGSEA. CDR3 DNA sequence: TGCAGCGTTGTCGTGCACAGGGGGGCTGAAGCTTTCTTT. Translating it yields CSVVVHRGAEAFF. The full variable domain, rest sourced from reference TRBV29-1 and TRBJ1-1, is SAVISQKPSRDICQRGTSLTIQCQVDSQVTMMFWYRQQPGQSLTLIATANQGSEATYESGFVIDKFPISRPNLTFSTLTVSNMSPEDSSIYLCSVVVHRGAEAFFGQGTRLTVV.

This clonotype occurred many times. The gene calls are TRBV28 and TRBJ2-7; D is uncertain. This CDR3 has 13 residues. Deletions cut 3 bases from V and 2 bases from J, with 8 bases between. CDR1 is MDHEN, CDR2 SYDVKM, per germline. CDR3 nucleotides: TGTGCCAGCAGTTTGAGGCAGCCCTACGAGCAGTACTTC. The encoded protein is CASSLRQPYEQYF. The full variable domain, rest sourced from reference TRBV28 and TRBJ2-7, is DVKVTQSSRYLVKRTGEKVFLECVQDMDHENMFWYRQDPGLGLRLIYFSYDVKMKEKGDIPEGYSVSREKKERFSLILESASTNQTSMYLCASSLRQPYEQYFGPGTRLTVT.

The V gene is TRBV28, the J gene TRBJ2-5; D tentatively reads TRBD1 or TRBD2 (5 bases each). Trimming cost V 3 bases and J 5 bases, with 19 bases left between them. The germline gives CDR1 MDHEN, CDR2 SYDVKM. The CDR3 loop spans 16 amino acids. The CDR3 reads CASSFSGTGWFETQYF. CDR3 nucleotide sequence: TGTGCCAGCAGTTTTTCGGGGACCGGGTGGTTTGAGACCCAGTACTTC.

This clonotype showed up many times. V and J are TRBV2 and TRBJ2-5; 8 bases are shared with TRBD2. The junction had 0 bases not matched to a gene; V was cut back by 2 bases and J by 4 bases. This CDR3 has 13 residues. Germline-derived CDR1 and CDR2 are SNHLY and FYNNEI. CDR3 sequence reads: CASSEREGETQYF. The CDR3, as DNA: TGTGCCAGCAGTGAACGGGAGGGAGAGACCCAGTACTTC.

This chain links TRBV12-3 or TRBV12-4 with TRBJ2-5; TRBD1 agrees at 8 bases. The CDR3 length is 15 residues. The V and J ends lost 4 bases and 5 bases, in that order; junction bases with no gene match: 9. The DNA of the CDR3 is TGTGCCAGCAGTTCCAGAACAGGGGGTAGGGAGACCCAGTACTTC. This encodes CASSSRTGGRETQYF.

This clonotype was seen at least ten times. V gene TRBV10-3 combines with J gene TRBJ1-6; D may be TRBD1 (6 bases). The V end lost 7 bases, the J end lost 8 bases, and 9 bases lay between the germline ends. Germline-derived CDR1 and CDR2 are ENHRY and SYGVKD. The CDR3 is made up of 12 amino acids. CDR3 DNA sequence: TGTGCCATCAAACAGGGCGATTCACCCCTCCACTTT. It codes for CAIKQGDSPLHF.

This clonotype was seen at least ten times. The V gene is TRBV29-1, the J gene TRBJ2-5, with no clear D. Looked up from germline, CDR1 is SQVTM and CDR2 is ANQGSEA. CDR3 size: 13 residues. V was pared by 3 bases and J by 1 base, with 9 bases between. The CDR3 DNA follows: TGCAGCGTTGAGGGTTCAATCCAAGAGACCCAGTACTTC. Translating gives CSVEGSIQETQYF.

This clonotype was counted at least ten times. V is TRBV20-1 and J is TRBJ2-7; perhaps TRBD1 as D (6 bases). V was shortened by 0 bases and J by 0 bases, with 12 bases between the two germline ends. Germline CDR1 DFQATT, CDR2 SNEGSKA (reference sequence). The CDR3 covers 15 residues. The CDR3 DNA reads TGCAGTGCTAGAGAACCGGGACACTACTCCTACGAGCAGTACTTC. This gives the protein CSAREPGHYSYEQYF.

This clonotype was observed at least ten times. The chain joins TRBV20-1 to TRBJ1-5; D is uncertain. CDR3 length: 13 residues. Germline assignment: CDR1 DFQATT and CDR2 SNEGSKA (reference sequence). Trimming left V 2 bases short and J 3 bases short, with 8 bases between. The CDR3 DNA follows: TGCAGTGCTAGAAGGGCATCCAATCAGCCCCAGCATTTT. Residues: CSARRASNQPQHF.

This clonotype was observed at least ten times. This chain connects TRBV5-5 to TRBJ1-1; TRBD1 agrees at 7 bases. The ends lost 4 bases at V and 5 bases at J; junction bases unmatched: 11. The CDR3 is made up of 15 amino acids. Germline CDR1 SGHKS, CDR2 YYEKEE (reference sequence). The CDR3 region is CASSPLQGGGTEAFF. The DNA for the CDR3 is TGTGCCAGCAGCCCGTTGCAGGGGGGAGGGACTGAAGCTTTCTTT.

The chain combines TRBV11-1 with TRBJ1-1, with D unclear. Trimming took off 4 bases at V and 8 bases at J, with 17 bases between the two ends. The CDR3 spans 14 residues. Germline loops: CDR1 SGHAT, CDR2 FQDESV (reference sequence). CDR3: CASSSSRTVEEAFF. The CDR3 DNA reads TGTGCCAGCAGCTCCTCACGAACAGTAGAGGAAGCTTTCTTT.

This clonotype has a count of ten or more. The CDR3 nucleotides read TGTGCCAGTTCAGGGGCTCCCGGGGAGCTGTTTTTT. Its translation is CASSGAPGELFF. The chain recombines TRBV12-3 or TRBV12-4 with TRBJ2-2; the D gene is possibly TRBD1 (6 bases). The CDR3 length is 12 residues. V was cut by 9 bases and J by 6 bases, with 11 bases left in between.

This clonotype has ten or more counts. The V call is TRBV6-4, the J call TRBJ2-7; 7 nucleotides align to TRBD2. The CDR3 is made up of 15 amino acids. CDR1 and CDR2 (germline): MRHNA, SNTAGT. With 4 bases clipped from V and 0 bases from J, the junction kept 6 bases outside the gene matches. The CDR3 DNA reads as TGTGCCAGCAGTGCCGGGGGGATTCTCTCCTACGAGCAGTACTTC. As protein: CASSAGGILSYEQYF.

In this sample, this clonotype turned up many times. This CDR3 is CSASGGSNQPQHF. CDR3 DNA: TGCAGTGCTAGTGGGGGGAGCAATCAGCCCCAGCATTTT. The J gene is TRBJ1-5, the V gene TRBV20-1; the D gene is possibly TRBD1 (5 bases). Germline V CDR1 and CDR2: DFQATT, SNEGSKA (reference sequence). CDR3 length: 13 residues. The ends were cut back, 3 bases at V and 1 base at J, with 7 bases in the middle.

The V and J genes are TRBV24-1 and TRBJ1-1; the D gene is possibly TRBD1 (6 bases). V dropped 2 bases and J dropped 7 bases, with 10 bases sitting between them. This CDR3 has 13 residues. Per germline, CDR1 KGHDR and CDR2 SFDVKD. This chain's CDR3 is CATSDSGRGEAFF. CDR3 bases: TGTGCCACCAGTGATTCAGGCAGGGGTGAAGCTTTCTTT.